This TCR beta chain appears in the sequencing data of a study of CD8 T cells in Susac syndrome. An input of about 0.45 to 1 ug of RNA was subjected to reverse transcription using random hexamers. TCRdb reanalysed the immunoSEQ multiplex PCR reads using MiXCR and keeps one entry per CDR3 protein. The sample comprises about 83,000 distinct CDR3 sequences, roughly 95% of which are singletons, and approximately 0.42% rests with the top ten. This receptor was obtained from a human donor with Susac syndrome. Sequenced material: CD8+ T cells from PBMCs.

CDR3 in DNA: TGCAGCTCCGCCGGGAGCTCCTACAATGAGCAGTTCTTC. It specifies CSSAGSSYNEQFF. V usage is TRBV29-1 and J usage is TRBJ2-1, with D possibly matching TRBD2 (6 bases). This CDR3 has 13 residues. With 8 bases removed from V and 0 bases from J, the gap between germline ends came to 11 bases. The germline V gene encodes CDR1 SQVTM and CDR2 ANQGSEA.